These 27 T cell receptor beta chains came from one sample sequenced in a study of T-cell reconstitution after alpha-beta-depleted transplantation in children. Preparation of the TCRbeta library involved a method that used unique molecular identifiers. Using its own MiXCR run on the PCR reads, TCRdb lists one record per CDR3 protein. The data hold 600,000 or so distinct CDR3 sequences, with 23% observed a single time. The sample in question was PBMCs, mostly from graft donor cells, obtained 360 days after TCRalphabeta/CD19-depleted stem cell transplant. The origin of the receptors is a boy younger than two who had a stem cell transplant for acute myeloid leukemia, so the T cells may come from the graft donor.

This clonotype has at least ten counts. The chain is built from TRBV20-1 and TRBJ2-1; the D call may be TRBD1 or TRBD2 (5 bases each). The CDR3 has 14 residues. Between the trimmed V and J ends, which lost 3 bases and 4 bases, there was a span of 13 bases. Per the germline V gene, CDR1 is DFQATT and CDR2 is SNEGSKA (reference sequence). The CDR3 loop is CSARGPLSYNEQFF. The CDR3 DNA reads as TGCAGTGCTAGGGGACCGCTATCTTACAATGAGCAGTTCTTC.

The V gene is TRBV5-1, the J gene TRBJ2-5, with D uncertain. The germline CDR1 and CDR2 sequences are SGHRS and YFSETQ. The CDR3 spans 14 residues. With 3 bases removed from V and 2 bases from J, the gap between germline ends came to 11 bases. In nucleotides, the CDR3 is TGCGCCAGCAGCTGGCAATCCGAGCAAGAGACCCAGTACTTC. Protein sequence: CASSWQSEQETQYF.

This CDR3 is CALSLGTGGNQPQHF. As DNA, the CDR3 is TGTGCCCTCAGTTTAGGGACAGGGGGGAATCAGCCCCAGCATTTT. V and J are TRBV12-3 or TRBV12-4 and TRBJ1-5, with TRBD1 matching 11 bases. This CDR3 is built from 15 residues. Trimming at V came to 11 bases and at J to 4 bases, leaving 10 bases not matched to a gene.

This clonotype was picked up a small number of times. The J gene is TRBJ1-1, the V gene TRBV12-3 or TRBV12-4, with 7 nucleotides matching TRBD1. The CDR3 runs 14 residues. The ends lost 6 bases at V and 5 bases at J; junction bases unmatched: 9. The DNA of the CDR3 is TGTGCCAGCAGCCCTGACAGGGTAGGGACTGAAGCTTTCTTT. Protein sequence: CASSPDRVGTEAFF.

This clonotype was counted at least ten times. The chain employs TRBV29-1 and TRBJ2-4; TRBD2 matches 13 bases. Germline V gene data show CDR1 as SQVTM and CDR2 as ANQGSEA. This CDR3 is 15 amino acids long. The trim removed 6 bases at V and 4 bases at J, leaving 6 bases unmatched. The CDR3 bases are TGCAGCGTCGGTCTACTAGCGGGGGGGAAAAACATTCAGTACTTC. Residues: CSVGLLAGGKNIQYF.

The chain combines TRBV20-1 with TRBJ2-7, with 9 bases fitting TRBD1. J was trimmed by 3 bases and V by 5 bases; bases with no gene match: 5. The germline CDR1 and CDR2 sequences are DFQATT and SNEGSKA (reference sequence). The CDR3 is 13 residues long. The CDR3 nucleotides read TGCAGTGCTGGACCGGGACAGGGCTACGAGCAGTACGTC. Its protein is CSAGPGQGYEQYV.

This clonotype was recorded many times. This sequence joins TRBV11-2 and TRBJ2-1; D may be TRBD1 or TRBD2 (5 bases each). V gave up 4 bases and J gave up 8 bases, with 9 bases separating them. The CDR3 runs to 12 residues. Per germline, CDR1 SGHAT and CDR2 FQNNGV. The CDR3 DNA sequence: TGTGCCAGCAGCTCCAGAGGGGATGAGCAGTTCTTC. It translates to CASSSRGDEQFF.

This clonotype was seen repeatedly, ten times or more. The V and J genes are TRBV19 and TRBJ2-3; D remains unclear. Germline CDR1 and CDR2: LNHDA and SQIVND (reference sequence). V lost 10 bases, J lost 2 bases, and 16 bases lay in between. The CDR3 is 14 residues long. CDR3 DNA sequence: TGTGCCACAGGAAGAGTCTGGTCCACAGATACGCAGTATTTT. Residues: CATGRVWSTDTQYF.

This CDR3 reads CASSLVVGFVTEAFF. Here the CDR3 DNA reads TGCGCCAGCAGCTTGGTAGTGGGTTTTGTTACTGAAGCTTTCTTT. V and J are TRBV5-1 and TRBJ1-1; D not certain. Germline V gene data show CDR1 as SGHRS and CDR2 as YFSETQ. V lost 0 bases, J lost 5 bases, and 14 bases lay in between. The CDR3 is 15 amino acids.

This clonotype was observed many times. The V gene is TRBV29-1, the J gene TRBJ2-7; D remains unclear. V dropped 2 bases and J dropped 9 bases, with 11 bases sitting between them. Germline values: CDR1 SQVTM, CDR2 ANQGSEA. The CDR3 contains 11 residues. The DNA of the CDR3 is TGCAGCGTTGAAAAGGGAAGTCGGCAGTACGTC. It yields the protein CSVEKGSRQYV.

The CDR3 DNA is TGTGCCAGCACCTACGACACAGATACGCAGTATTTT. It encodes CASTYDTDTQYF. The V and J genes are TRBV12-3 or TRBV12-4 and TRBJ2-3; D gene unclear. Deletions cut 7 bases from V and 2 bases from J, with 7 bases between. This CDR3 region has 12 residues.

This clonotype showed up many times. V gene TRBV5-1 combines with J gene TRBJ1-1; 7 bases map to TRBD1. Germline V gene sequence: CDR1 SGHRS, CDR2 YFSETQ. V lost 4 bases, J lost 0 bases, and 12 bases stayed unmatched. The CDR3 totals 17 residues. CDR3 sequence (DNA): TGCGCCAGCAGCCGCGAGGCCAGGGGGTTTCTGAACACTGAAGCTTTCTTT. Translation gives CASSREARGFLNTEAFF.

In this sample, this clonotype turned up many times. The chain joins TRBV12-3 or TRBV12-4 to TRBJ2-1; weak D call: TRBD1 (6 bases). The ends were cut back, 7 bases at V and 15 bases at J, with 16 bases in the middle. CDR3 length: 11 residues. CDR3 in DNA: TGTGCCAGCATCCCCAGGGGTTATCGGTTCTTC. Translation: CASIPRGYRFF.

This clonotype was observed at least ten times. This rearrangement joins TRBV2 to TRBJ1-3, with 7 bases that match TRBD1. J gave up 0 bases and V 4 bases, and 3 bases lay outside the gene matches. CDR3 length equals 15 residues. CDR1 is SNHLY and CDR2 is FYNNEI in the germline V gene. The CDR3 reads CASSGRTGSGNTIYF. Written as DNA, the CDR3 is TGTGCCAGCAGTGGAAGGACAGGCTCTGGAAACACCATATATTTT.

This chain's CDR3 is CASSLRSPTKETQYF. The CDR3 DNA is TGTGCCAGCAGTTTAAGGAGTCCGACTAAAGAGACCCAGTACTTC. The V gene is TRBV28, the J gene TRBJ2-5, with D perhaps TRBD2 (5 bases). V shed 2 bases and J shed 3 bases, with 13 bases lying between them. The CDR3 loop spans 15 amino acids. The germline V gene has CDR1 MDHEN and CDR2 SYDVKM.

This clonotype was seen only once. This rearrangement joins TRBV5-1 to TRBJ1-5; D not certain. V was cut by 3 bases and J by 7 bases, with 14 bases left in between. The CDR3 spans 14 residues. Germline lookup yields CDR1 SGHRS and CDR2 YFSETQ. CDR3 bases: TGCGCCAGCAGCTCATCCGGCGGAGAGCAGCCCCAGCATTTT. Translating it yields CASSSSGGEQPQHF.

The V gene is TRBV6-6, the J gene TRBJ2-5; no definite D call. Trimming removed 5 bases from V and 12 bases from J, with 13 bases in between. Germline lookup yields CDR1 MNHNY and CDR2 SVGAGI (reference sequence). The CDR3 extends over 11 amino acids. CDR3: CASSDGRVKYF. Written as DNA, the CDR3 is TGTGCCAGCAGTGACGGTCGGGTAAAGTACTTC.

This clonotype was recorded at least ten times. This chain connects TRBV24-1 to TRBJ2-7; D is unclear. The CDR3 length is 15 residues. The V gene's germline CDR1 is KGHDR and CDR2 SFDVKD. Trimming shortened V by 5 bases and J by 0 bases, and 13 bases separated the two germline ends. CDR3 bases: TGTGCCACCAGTGCCGGCCCATCTATCTCCTACGAGCAGTACTTC. Its translation: CATSAGPSISYEQYF.

This rearrangement joins TRBV18 to TRBJ2-7; the D is unclear. The CDR3 is 12 residues long. V gave up 6 bases and J gave up 0 bases, with 6 bases separating them. CDR1 and CDR2 from the germline V gene are KGHSH and LQKENI. The DNA for the CDR3 is TGTGCCAGCTCCGCAATCTCCTACGAGCAGTACTTC. It specifies CASSAISYEQYF.

The genes are TRBV20-1 and TRBJ2-1; D possibly corresponds to TRBD2 (6 bases). The germline V gene encodes CDR1 DFQATT and CDR2 SNEGSKA (reference sequence). The CDR3 has 13 amino acids. V dropped 3 bases and J dropped 6 bases, with 12 bases sitting between them. The CDR3 sequence: CSARAGPINEQFF. CDR3 sequence (DNA): TGCAGTGCTAGGGCGGGGCCTATCAATGAGCAGTTCTTC.

The chain combines TRBV20-1 with TRBJ1-2, with 9 nucleotides matching TRBD1. This CDR3 contains 15 residues. Germline V gene data show CDR1 as DFQATT and CDR2 as SNEGSKA (reference sequence). V lost 6 bases to trimming and J lost 2 bases; unmatched junction nucleotides: 10. This CDR3 reads CSAITGTGYNYGYTF. The CDR3 DNA sequence: TGCAGTGCCATAACCGGGACAGGGTACAACTATGGCTACACCTTC.

In its sample, this clonotype was seen many times. The V call is TRBV5-6, the J call TRBJ1-1, with D possibly being TRBD1 (5 bases). Germline CDR1 is SGHDT and CDR2 is YYEEEE. The CDR3 is 15 residues long. Trimming cost V 2 bases and J 0 bases, with 11 bases left between them. The CDR3 DNA reads as TGTGCCAGCAGCTTTGAGTGGGGGGTGAACACTGAAGCTTTCTTT. It yields the protein CASSFEWGVNTEAFF.

The genes are TRBV4-2 and TRBJ1-1; 10 bases are shared with TRBD1. The CDR3 runs to 17 residues. V shed 4 bases, J shed 0 bases, and the junction held 8 bases outside the gene matches. Germline V lookup: CDR1 LGHNA, CDR2 YNFKEQ. As DNA, the CDR3 is TGTGCCAGCAGCCCTGGACAGGGGGGTTCAATGAACACTGAAGCTTTCTTT. Translated: CASSPGQGGSMNTEAFF.

The chain joins TRBV2 to TRBJ1-4; no definite D call. The length of the CDR3 is 13 residues. The V and J ends lost 3 bases and 10 bases respectively, with 12 bases between them. CDR1 SNHLY and CDR2 FYNNEI come from the germline V gene. CDR3 in amino acids: CASSEWTDGKLFF. The CDR3, as DNA: TGTGCCAGCAGTGAGTGGACGGACGGAAAACTGTTTTTT. Filled out from reference TRBV2 and TRBJ1-4, the complete variable domain reads EPEVTQTPSHQVTQMGQEVILRCVPISNHLYFYWYRQILGQKVEFLVSFYNNEISEKSEIFDDQFSVERPDGSNFTLKIRSTKLEDSAMYFCASSEWTDGKLFFGSGTQLSVL.

This sequence joins TRBV18 and TRBJ2-1; 7 bases are shared with TRBD1. V was pared by 3 bases and J by 3 bases, with 5 bases of the junction left unmatched. The CDR3 length is 15 residues. Germline values: CDR1 KGHSH, CDR2 LQKENI. CDR3 protein: CASSPQTGHYNEQFF. The CDR3 DNA is TGTGCCAGCTCACCCCAGACAGGGCACTACAATGAGCAGTTCTTC.

The chain has TRBV28 and TRBJ2-3; D may correspond to TRBD1 or TRBD2 (6 bases each). The CDR3 totals 15 residues. Looked up from germline, CDR1 is MDHEN and CDR2 is SYDVKM. V was clipped by 3 bases and J by 2 bases, with 12 bases between them. The CDR3 DNA reads TGTGCCAGCAGTTTCTGGGGGGCTACCACAGATACGCAGTATTTT. Protein sequence: CASSFWGATTDTQYF.

As to this clonotype: This sequence may be a read error, since a much larger clone differs from it by one base. The genes are TRBV29-1 and TRBJ2-7; D remains unclear. The CDR3 has 13 residues. The V gene's germline CDR1 is SQVTM and CDR2 ANQGSEA. The CDR3 DNA is TGCAGCATTGAAGTCGGCAGTCACTACGAGCAGTACTTC. This codes for CSIEVGSHYEQYF.